These 9 T cell receptor beta chains came from one sample sequenced in a study of blood T cells in healthy people across ages. Next came a second PCR, run for about 6 to 12 cycles, which used a sample-barcoded 5' primer along with a J-beta primer mix. TCRdb used MiXCR to reprocess the 5' RACE reads, holding one entry per CDR3 protein. The sample shows hundreds of thousands of distinct CDR3 sequences, under 30% of them seen only once. The sequencing sample was made of blood. These receptors were obtained from a woman aged 80 or older in good health.

This clonotype was observed at least ten times. The genes are TRBV6-5 and TRBJ2-7, with TRBD1 matching 9 bases. Germline CDR1 and CDR2: MNHEY and SVGAGI. The CDR3 covers 15 residues. The V and J ends lost 4 bases and 6 bases, in that order; junction bases with no gene match: 10. The CDR3 region is CASSSQQGAGTEQYF. Written as DNA, the CDR3 is TGTGCCAGCAGTTCTCAACAGGGGGCAGGTACCGAGCAGTACTTC.

With regard to this clonotype: Given a much more abundant clone one base away, this may be a read error. The rearrangement uses TRBV6-5 and TRBJ2-1, with D perhaps TRBD1 (5 bases). V lost 6 bases to trimming and J lost 10 bases, with 16 bases between them. This CDR3 is 13 amino acids long. Germline V lookup: CDR1 MNHEY, CDR2 SVGAGI. CDR3 bases: TGTGCCAGCAGGCCAGGACATTTCAAGGAGCAGTTCTTC. This gives the protein CASRPGHFKEQFF.

Of note for this clonotype: Being one base from a much bigger clone, this may be a read error. The chain joins TRBV12-3 or TRBV12-4 to TRBJ2-7, with 11 bases identical to TRBD2. J lost 10 bases, V lost 5 bases, and 13 bases had no gene match. The CDR3 contains 15 residues. The CDR3 DNA follows: TGTGCCAGCAGTCGACTAGCGGGGAAGGGGGAGGCCCAGTACTTC. As protein: CASSRLAGKGEAQYF.

This clonotype was detected only a few times. The rearrangement joins TRBV10-3 to TRBJ2-2; 8 positions match TRBD1. CDR1 and CDR2 from the germline V gene are ENHRY and SYGVKD. The CDR3 has 13 amino acids. With 11 bases clipped from V and 0 bases from J, the junction kept 2 bases outside the gene matches. The CDR3 coding sequence is TGTGCCGCGACAGGGGCGAACACCGGGGAGCTGTTTTTT. It codes for CAATGANTGELFF.

Worth noting for this clonotype: A much larger clone differs by one base, so this may be a read error. This rearrangement joins TRBV9 to TRBJ2-3; 9 nucleotides align to TRBD2. The length of the CDR3 is 15 residues. Germline V gene lookup returns CDR1 SGDLS and CDR2 YYNGEE. Here the CDR3 DNA reads TGTGCCGGCAGCGTCTCCCTAGCGGGGTCCGATACGCAGTATTTT. This codes for CAGSVSLAGSDTQYF.

This clonotype was detected once. This rearrangement joins TRBV7-2 to TRBJ2-7; 10 nucleotides agree with TRBD1. Looked up from germline, CDR1 is SGHTA and CDR2 is FQGNSA. The CDR3 extends over 15 amino acids. Germline trimming cut 8 bases from V and 3 bases from J; bases unmatched to any gene: 10. CDR3: CASRRQTGGIYEQYF. CDR3 DNA sequence: TGTGCCAGCCGACGCCAGACAGGGGGCATCTACGAGCAGTACTTC. Full variable domain (rest looked up from reference TRBV7-2 and TRBJ2-7): GAGVSQSPSNKVTEKGKDVELRCDPISGHTALYWYRQSLGQGLEFLIYFQGNSAPDKSGLPSDRFSAERTGGSVSTLTIQRTQQEDSAVYLCASRRQTGGIYEQYFGPGTRLTVT.

As concerns this clonotype: A much larger clone lies one base from this, so it may be a read error. The V call is TRBV7-9, the J call TRBJ2-3; no firm D call. Germline V gene data show CDR1 as SEHNR and CDR2 as FQNEAQ (reference sequence). The CDR3 runs to 14 residues. CDR3 in amino acids: CTSSFGVSTDTQYF. In DNA, the CDR3 is TGTACCAGCAGCTTCGGCGTTAGCACAGATACGCAGTATTTT.

The V gene is TRBV5-5, the J gene TRBJ1-3; 9 bases are a match to TRBD1. This CDR3 has 15 residues. The germline CDR1 and CDR2 sequences are SGHKS and YYEKEE (reference sequence). V shed 1 base and J 2 bases; nucleotides not matched to a gene: 1. The CDR3 here is CASSLRTGAGNTIYF. The CDR3 DNA reads as TGTGCCAGCAGCTTGAGGACAGGGGCTGGAAACACCATATATTTT.

There are many counts of this clonotype. The J gene is TRBJ2-7, the V gene TRBV24-1; no firm D call. The CDR3 covers 14 residues. Germline CDR1 and CDR2: KGHDR and SFDVKD. Trimming left V 1 base short and J 4 bases short, with 10 bases between. The DNA of the CDR3 is TGTGCCACCAGTGATTTCGGTTCTCCATACGAGCAGTACTTC. This encodes CATSDFGSPYEQYF.